These T cell receptor beta chains were read from a single sample in a study of T-cell reconstitution after alpha-beta-depleted transplantation in children. Via MiXCR, TCRdb re-called the PCR reads, giving one row per CDR3 protein. The sample lists hundreds of thousands of distinct CDR3 sequences; about an eighth were seen once. The specimen comprised PBMCs, sampled before TCRalphabeta/CD19-depleted stem cell transplant. All receptors derive from a girl aged 2-15 years with congenital amegakaryocytic thrombocytopenia, due to receive a stem cell transplant. Both conserved end residues are trimmed from each CDR3. Not all rows give a size; the values are once, few, many and, for expanded clones, a class.

v_call: TRBV18
j_call: TRBJ2-5
clone_size: .
cdr3_aa: ASSPMASPQETQY

v_call: TRBV7-8
j_call: TRBJ1-1
clone_size: many
cdr3_aa: ASSERTGANTEAF

v_call: TRBV20-1
j_call: TRBJ1-1
clone_size: many
cdr3_aa: SGYSGDTEAF

v_call: TRBV28
j_call: TRBJ1-2
clone_size: many
cdr3_aa: ASRSLFADYGYT

v_call: TRBV15
j_call: TRBJ2-3
clone_size: .
cdr3_aa: ATSSRGGYPTDTQY

v_call: TRBV29-1
j_call: TRBJ2-1
clone_size: many
cdr3_aa: SVRGGSGSRSYNEQF

v_call: TRBV24-1
j_call: TRBJ2-3
clone_size: many
cdr3_aa: ATSKTGPLTDTQY

v_call: TRBV28
j_call: TRBJ2-5
clone_size: few
cdr3_aa: ASSPSRGYQETQY

v_call: TRBV12-3/TRBV12-4
j_call: TRBJ2-3
clone_size: .
cdr3_aa: ASSLMSSPPQC

v_call: TRBV7-8
j_call: TRBJ2-4
clone_size: few
cdr3_aa: ASSLGFGRVY

v_call: TRBV7-9
j_call: TRBJ2-4
clone_size: few
cdr3_aa: ASSLAAGARNIQY

v_call: TRBV5-6
j_call: TRBJ1-1
clone_size: many
cdr3_aa: ASSIQGLRNTEAF

v_call: TRBV5-1
j_call: TRBJ2-3
clone_size: .
cdr3_aa: ASSYSRTSGRTPDTQY

v_call: TRBV5-1
j_call: TRBJ2-7
clone_size: .
cdr3_aa: ASGTESQYEQY

v_call: TRBV11-3
j_call: TRBJ2-1
clone_size: .
cdr3_aa: ASSLYGRAQKDEQF

v_call: TRBV20-1
j_call: TRBJ2-1
clone_size: many
cdr3_aa: SALRTSGPNEQF

v_call: TRBV12-3/TRBV12-4
j_call: TRBJ2-3
clone_size: many
cdr3_aa: ASTQREGLGDTQY

v_call: TRBV4-1
j_call: TRBJ2-6
clone_size: .
cdr3_aa: ASSQDLWRVVT